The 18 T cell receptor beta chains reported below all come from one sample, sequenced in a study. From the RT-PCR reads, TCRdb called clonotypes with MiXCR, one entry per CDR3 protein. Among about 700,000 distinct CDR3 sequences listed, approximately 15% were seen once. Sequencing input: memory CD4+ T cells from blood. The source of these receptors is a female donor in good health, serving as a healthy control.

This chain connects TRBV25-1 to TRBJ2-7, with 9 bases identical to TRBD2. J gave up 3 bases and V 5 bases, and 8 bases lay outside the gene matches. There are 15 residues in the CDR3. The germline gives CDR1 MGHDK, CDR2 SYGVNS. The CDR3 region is CASSRAGGANYEQYF. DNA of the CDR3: TGTGCCAGCAGTAGGGCGGGAGGGGCGAACTACGAGCAGTACTTC.

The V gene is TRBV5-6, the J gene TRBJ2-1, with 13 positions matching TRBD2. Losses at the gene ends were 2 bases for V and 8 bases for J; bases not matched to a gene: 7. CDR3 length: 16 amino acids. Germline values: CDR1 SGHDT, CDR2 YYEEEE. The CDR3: CASSFPGTSGMDEQFF. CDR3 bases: TGTGCCAGCAGCTTCCCCGGGACTAGCGGGATGGATGAGCAGTTCTTC.

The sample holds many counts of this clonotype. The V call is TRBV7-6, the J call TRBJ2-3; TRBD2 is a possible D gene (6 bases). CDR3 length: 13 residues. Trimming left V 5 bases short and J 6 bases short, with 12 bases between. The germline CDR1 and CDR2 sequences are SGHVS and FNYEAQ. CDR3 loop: CASSAGREDTQYF. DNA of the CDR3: TGTGCCAGCAGCGCAGGACGGGAGGATACGCAGTATTTT.

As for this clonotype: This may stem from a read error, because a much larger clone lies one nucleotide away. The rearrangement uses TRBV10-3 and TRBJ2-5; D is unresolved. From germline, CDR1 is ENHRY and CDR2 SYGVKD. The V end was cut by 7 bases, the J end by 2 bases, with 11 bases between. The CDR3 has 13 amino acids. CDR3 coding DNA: TGTGCCATCATGGGGTCAGGACAAGAGACCCAGTACTTC. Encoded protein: CAIMGSGQETQYF.

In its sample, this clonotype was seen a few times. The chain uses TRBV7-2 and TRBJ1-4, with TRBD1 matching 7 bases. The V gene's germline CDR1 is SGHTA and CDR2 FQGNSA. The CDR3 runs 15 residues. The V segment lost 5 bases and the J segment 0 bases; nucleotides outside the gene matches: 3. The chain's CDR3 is CASSPDRATNEKLFF. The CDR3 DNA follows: TGTGCCAGCAGCCCCGACAGGGCAACTAATGAAAAACTGTTTTTT.

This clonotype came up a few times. CDR3 DNA: TGTGCCAGCAGCGTAGCTCGGGACTCTACGGGGAATTCACCCCTCCACTTT. Amino acids: CASSVARDSTGNSPLHF. V is TRBV9 and J is TRBJ1-6; TRBD1 is a possible D gene (5 bases). Germline CDR1 reads SGDLS; CDR2 reads YYNGEE. The CDR3 is 17 residues long. Trimming left V 0 bases short and J 7 bases short, with 17 bases between.

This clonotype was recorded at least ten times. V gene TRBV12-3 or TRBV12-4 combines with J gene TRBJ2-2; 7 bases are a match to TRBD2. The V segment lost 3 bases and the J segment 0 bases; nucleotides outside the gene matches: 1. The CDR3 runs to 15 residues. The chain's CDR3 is CASSFLAANTGELFF. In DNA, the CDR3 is TGTGCCAGCAGTTTCCTAGCGGCGAACACCGGGGAGCTGTTTTTT.

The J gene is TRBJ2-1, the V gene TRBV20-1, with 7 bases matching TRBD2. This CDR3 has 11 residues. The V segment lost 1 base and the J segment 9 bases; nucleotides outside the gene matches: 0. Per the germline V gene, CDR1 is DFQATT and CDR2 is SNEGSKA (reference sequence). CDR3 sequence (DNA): TGCAGTGCTAGAGGCGGGAGTGAGCAGTTCTTC. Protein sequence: CSARGGSEQFF.

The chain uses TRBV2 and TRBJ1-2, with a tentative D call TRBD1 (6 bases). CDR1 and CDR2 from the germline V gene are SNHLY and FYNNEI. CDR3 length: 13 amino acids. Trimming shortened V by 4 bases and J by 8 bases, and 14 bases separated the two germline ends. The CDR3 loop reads CASSGEGQSGYTF. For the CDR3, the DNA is TGTGCCAGCAGTGGGGAAGGACAGAGCGGCTACACCTTC.

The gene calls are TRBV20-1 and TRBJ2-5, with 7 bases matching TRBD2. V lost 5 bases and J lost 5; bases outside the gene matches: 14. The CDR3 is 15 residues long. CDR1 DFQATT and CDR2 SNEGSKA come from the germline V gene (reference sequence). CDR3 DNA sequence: TGCAGTGCTTTTTTTTCGGGGGGAGAAGGGGAGACCCAGTACTTC. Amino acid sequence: CSAFFSGGEGETQYF.

Here the CDR3 DNA reads TGTGCCAGCAGCGATTCTCCAGCCTCCGAGCAGTTCTTC. Its translation is CASSDSPASEQFF. The chain employs TRBV9 and TRBJ2-1; no reliable D call. CDR1 SGDLS and CDR2 YYNGEE come from the germline V gene. This CDR3 has 13 amino acids. V was trimmed by 3 bases and J by 10 bases, leaving 14 bases between them.

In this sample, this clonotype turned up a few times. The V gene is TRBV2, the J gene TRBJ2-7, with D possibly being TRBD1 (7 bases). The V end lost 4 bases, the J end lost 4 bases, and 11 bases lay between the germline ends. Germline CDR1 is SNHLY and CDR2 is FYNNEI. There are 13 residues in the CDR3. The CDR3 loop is CASSGTGGYEQYF. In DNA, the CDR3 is TGTGCCAGCAGTGGGACAGGAGGGTACGAGCAGTACTTC.

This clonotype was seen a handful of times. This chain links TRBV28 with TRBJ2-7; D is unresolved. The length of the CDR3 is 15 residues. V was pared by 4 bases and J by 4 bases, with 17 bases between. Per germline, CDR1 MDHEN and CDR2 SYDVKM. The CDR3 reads CASSYLDSLGYEQYF. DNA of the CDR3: TGTGCCAGCAGTTACCTGGATTCCTTAGGGTACGAGCAGTACTTC.

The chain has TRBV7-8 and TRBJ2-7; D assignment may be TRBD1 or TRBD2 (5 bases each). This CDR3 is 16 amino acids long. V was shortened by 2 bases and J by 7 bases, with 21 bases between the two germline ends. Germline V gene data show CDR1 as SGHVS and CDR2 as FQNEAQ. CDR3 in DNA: TGTGCCAGCAGCTTAAGGTGGGAGACCCCGGGGCGGGAGCAGTACTTC. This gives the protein CASSLRWETPGREQYF.

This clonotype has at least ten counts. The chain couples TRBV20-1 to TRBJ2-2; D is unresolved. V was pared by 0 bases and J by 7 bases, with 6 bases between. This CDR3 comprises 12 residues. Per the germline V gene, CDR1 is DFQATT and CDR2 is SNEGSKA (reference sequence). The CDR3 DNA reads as TGCAGTGCTAGAGAGTGGGGCGGGGAGCTGTTTTTT. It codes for CSAREWGGELFF.

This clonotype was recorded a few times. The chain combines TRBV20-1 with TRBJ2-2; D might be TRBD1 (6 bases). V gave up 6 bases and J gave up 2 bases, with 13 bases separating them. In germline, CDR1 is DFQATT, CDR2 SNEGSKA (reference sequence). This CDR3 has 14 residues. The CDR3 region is CSAPGTPNTGELFF. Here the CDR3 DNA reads TGCAGTGCCCCCGGGACACCCAACACCGGGGAGCTGTTTTTT.

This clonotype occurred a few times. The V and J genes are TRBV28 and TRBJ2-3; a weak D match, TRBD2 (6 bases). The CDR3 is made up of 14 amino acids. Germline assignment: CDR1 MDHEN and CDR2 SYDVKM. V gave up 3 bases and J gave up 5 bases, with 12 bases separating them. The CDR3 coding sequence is TGTGCCAGCAGTTTGCCCCAGGGAGGAGATACGCAGTATTTT. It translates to CASSLPQGGDTQYF.

CDR3 nucleotide sequence: TGTGCCAGCAGCTTAAATGCGGAACTAGCGGCCTACGAGCAGTACTTC. Translated: CASSLNAELAAYEQYF. The chain combines TRBV7-2 with TRBJ2-7; TRBD2 matches at 8 bases. Germline V gives CDR1 SGHTA, CDR2 FQGNSA. This CDR3 has 16 residues. The V segment lost 2 bases and the J segment 2 bases; nucleotides outside the gene matches: 8. Using reference TRBV7-2 and TRBJ2-7 for the parts outside the CDR3, the full variable domain is GAGVSQSPSNKVTEKGKDVELRCDPISGHTALYWYRQSLGQGLEFLIYFQGNSAPDKSGLPSDRFSAERTGGSVSTLTIQRTQQEDSAVYLCASSLNAELAAYEQYFGPGTRLTVT.